This entry is about one T cell receptor beta chain. What this receptor recognizes is not known. Per-nucleotide qualities are absent, and no much larger clonotype sits a single base away. The CDR3 spans 16 residues, from the cysteine through the phenylalanine. Only the CDR3 DNA stays, 48 bases, in frame from base 1. CDR1 is given as SEHNR and CDR2 as FQNEAQ, both from the germline V gene (reference sequence). The germline ends are 13 bases apart after V is trimmed by 4 bases and J by 0 bases. The data belong to a study of post-analysis software for immune sequencing data (dated by TCRdb to the mid-2010s). Regarding the study in general: The recorded disease courses included relapsing-remitting, secondary progressive and progressive-relapsing multiple sclerosis, and some patients had no subtype annotation. The patient repertoires were set against about 12 previously published healthy control repertoires from donors whose ages ranged from 6 to 25 years. A subset of samples was prepared in parallel using single-end sample barcoding, then pooled and co-amplified after Illumina adapter ligation. Points the paper makes about the study in general: The control group was slightly older than the multiple sclerosis patient group. Strong co-clustering of samples prepared in the same batch was shown by direct clustering with F measure, prompting a batch-effect correction. Significantly higher frequencies in patients than in controls were found for about five TRBV segments, including TRBV5-6, TRBV5-1 and TRBV20-1. Normalized Chao1 diversity was significantly lower in multiple sclerosis patients than controls, suggesting substantial peripheral T-cell clonal expansion.

The library was produced with PCR. Instrument on record: Illumina HiSeq 2500. Unique molecular identifiers were incorporated into TCR beta cDNA libraries to reduce PCR and sequencing biases. Every 1 to 10 million input T cells yielded around 500,000 cDNA molecules, meaning each molecule approximated one T cell. The patient libraries were prepared and sequenced using the same protocol as the earlier healthy control dataset. Samples belonging to the same batch were prepared together, multiplexed and sequenced on a shared HiSeq lane. Per the authors' processing: Raw barcoded reads were processed with MIGEC, and single-read molecular identifier groups were discarded before consensus assembly and CDR3 extraction. VDJtools was used for post-analysis of the clonotype tables, and diversity was normalized by down-sampling every dataset to the size of the smallest sample. In repertoire overlap clustering, CDR3 amino acid sequences, but not nucleotide sequences, were matched to correct batch-related cross-sample contamination. TCRdb ran its own pipeline on the public reads, namely fastp trimming at Q25 and MiXCR clone calling, and kept in-frame beta chains. Rows merge per CDR3 protein into single entries with the most common DNA and genes. It is TCRdb's table, rather than the study itself, that gives the V and J calls and clone size. Here the sample has about 540,000 distinct CDR3 sequences; 30% to 40% occur a single time. The top ten hold around 6.1% of the sample.

To demonstrate the VDJtools post-analysis software, TCR beta repertoires were profiled from the peripheral blood of more than ten young patients with multiple sclerosis. Multiple sclerosis patients were children and adolescents aged about 6 to 16 years. The sequence was obtained from a girl aged 2-17 years with multiple sclerosis. Sequencing input: blood. The chain is assembled from TRBV7-9 and TRBJ2-1, with TRBD1 perhaps the D gene, on 6 matching bases. Here is the DNA: TGTGCCAGCAGCTCACGCACAGGGAGCTCCTACAATGAGCAGTTCTTC. This codes for CASSSRTGSSYNEQFF.